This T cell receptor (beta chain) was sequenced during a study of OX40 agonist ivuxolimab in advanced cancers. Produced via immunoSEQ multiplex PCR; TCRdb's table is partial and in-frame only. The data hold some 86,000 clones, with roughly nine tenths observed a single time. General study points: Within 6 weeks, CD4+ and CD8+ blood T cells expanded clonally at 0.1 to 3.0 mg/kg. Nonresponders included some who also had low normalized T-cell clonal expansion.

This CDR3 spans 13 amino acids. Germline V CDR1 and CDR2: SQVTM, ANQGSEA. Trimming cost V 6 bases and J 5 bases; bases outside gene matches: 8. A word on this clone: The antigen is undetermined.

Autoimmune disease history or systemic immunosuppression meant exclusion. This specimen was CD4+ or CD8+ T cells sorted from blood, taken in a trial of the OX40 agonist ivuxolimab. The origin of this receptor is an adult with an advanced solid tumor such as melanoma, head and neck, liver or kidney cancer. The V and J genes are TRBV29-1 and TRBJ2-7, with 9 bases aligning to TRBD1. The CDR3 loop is CSVTRQGGHEQYF. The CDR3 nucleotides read TGCAGCGTGACCCGACAGGGGGGCCACGAGCAGTACTTC.